The 11 T cell receptor beta chains below come from one sample, sequenced in a study of beta chain features in type 1 diabetes. Of the isolated RNA, all was reverse transcribed, and so the sequenced material was expressed TCRB transcripts. The table came from immunoSEQ multiplex PCR; TCRdb's copy has only in-frame clones and leaves some out. The sample contains hundreds of thousands of clones, over 65% of which appear only once. What was sequenced was naive CD4+ T cells from blood. All receptors come from a man aged 25 to 40 in good health.

V usage is TRBV9 and J usage is TRBJ1-6; no clear D gene. The CDR3 consists of 13 residues. Deletions cut 0 bases from V and 8 bases from J, with 6 bases between. Per the germline V gene, CDR1 is SGDLS and CDR2 is YYNGEE. CDR3 in DNA: TGTGCCAGCAGCGTAGAGGCAGATTCACCCCTCCACTTT. Encoded protein: CASSVEADSPLHF.

The chain couples TRBV30 to TRBJ1-5, with 7 bases aligning to TRBD1. This CDR3 is 13 amino acids long. V was clipped by 7 bases and J by 2 bases; unmatched bases: 5. CDR1 and CDR2 (germline): GTSNPN, SVGIG (reference sequence). DNA for the CDR3: TGTGCCTATACAGGGGATGGCAATCAGCCCCAGCATTTT. It codes for CAYTGDGNQPQHF.

Turning to this clone: Other DNA sequences in this specimen translate into the identical CDR3. This sequence joins TRBV30 and TRBJ1-5; no reliable D call. The germline V and J ends were trimmed by 0 bases and 3 bases, with 9 bases remaining between them. Germline V gives CDR1 GTSNPN, CDR2 SVGIG (reference sequence). The CDR3 length is 14 residues. CDR3 coding DNA: TGTGCCTGGAGTGTAAACAGTAACAATCAGCCCCAGCATTTT. It yields the protein CAWSVNSNNQPQHF.

The rearrangement joins TRBV5-1 to TRBJ1-2; 7 positions agree with TRBD1. Trimming removed 0 bases from V and 6 bases from J; junction bases left unmatched: 17. The CDR3 runs to 18 residues. Germline CDR1 and CDR2: SGHRS and YFSETQ. This chain's CDR3 is CASSLGRPMDRRHHGYTF. The CDR3 DNA follows: TGCGCCAGCAGCTTGGGTCGACCCATGGACAGGCGGCACCATGGCTACACCTTC.

J is TRBJ2-3 and V is TRBV29-1, with TRBD2 as a possible D gene (5 bases). CDR1 and CDR2 (germline): SQVTM, ANQGSEA. The V end was cut by 7 bases, the J end by 0 bases, with 8 bases between. The CDR3 length is 12 residues. The CDR3 sequence: CSASPSTDTQYF. In DNA form, the CDR3 reads TGCAGCGCTAGCCCTAGCACAGATACGCAGTATTTT.

This rearrangement joins TRBV29-1 to TRBJ1-4; D is unclear. V shed 4 bases and J shed 4 bases, with 10 bases lying between them. CDR1 and CDR2 (germline): SQVTM, ANQGSEA. The CDR3 has 13 residues. The CDR3 bases are TGCAGCGTTGTTCAGTCTGGTAATGAAAAACTGTTTTTT. Its protein is CSVVQSGNEKLFF.

J is TRBJ2-3 and V is TRBV13; perhaps TRBD2 as D (6 bases). Trimming pared 7 bases from V and 6 bases from J, leaving 8 bases between. Germline-derived CDR1 and CDR2 are PRHDT and FYEKMQ (reference sequence). The CDR3 spans 11 residues. The CDR3 coding sequence is TGTGCCAGCACCCGGGGGGATACGCAGTATTTT. It is translated as CASTRGDTQYF.

The sample holds a few counts of this clone. The chain employs TRBV7-9 and TRBJ2-1; 10 nucleotides match TRBD1. This CDR3 is 15 amino acids long. V shed 4 bases and J 9 bases; nucleotides not matched to a gene: 9. Germline CDR1 SEHNR, CDR2 FQNEAQ (reference sequence). In DNA, the CDR3 is TGTGCCAGCAGCTCAGCCCCGGGACAGGGGAGTGAGCAGTTCTTC. Protein sequence: CASSSAPGQGSEQFF.

The genes are TRBV29-1 and TRBJ1-1; TRBD1 might be the D (6 bases). CDR3 length: 11 residues. The germline V gene encodes CDR1 SQVTM and CDR2 ANQGSEA. Trimming removed 2 bases at V and 9 bases at J, with 10 bases between. CDR3 amino acids: CSVERGGKAFF. CDR3 nucleotides: TGCAGCGTTGAAAGGGGGGGCAAAGCTTTCTTT.

The rearrangement links TRBV19 to TRBJ2-7; the D is unclear. V was cut by 3 bases and J by 1 base, with 7 bases left in between. The CDR3 contains 13 residues. The germline V gene has CDR1 LNHDA and CDR2 SQIVND (reference sequence). CDR3: CASSITPSYEQYF. The CDR3, as DNA: TGTGCCAGTAGTATCACTCCATCCTACGAGCAGTACTTC. The whole variable domain, filled in from reference TRBV19 and TRBJ2-7, reads DGGITQSPKYLFRKEGQNVTLSCEQNLNHDAMYWYRQDPGQGLRLIYYSQIVNDFQKGDIAEGYSVSREKKESFPLTVTSAQKNPTAFYLCASSITPSYEQYFGPGTRLTVT.

This clone showed up just a few times. The chain combines TRBV29-1 with TRBJ2-2, with D maybe TRBD1 (5 bases). Trimming took off 4 bases at V and 0 bases at J, with 12 bases between the two ends. This CDR3 spans 15 amino acids. Per the germline V gene, CDR1 is SQVTM and CDR2 is ANQGSEA. CDR3 bases: TGCAGCGTTGGGGGCAAGTTCGCGAACACCGGGGAGCTGTTTTTT. Translating it yields CSVGGKFANTGELFF.